The rows below give T cell receptor beta chains drawn from one sample of a study of read filtering for tumor transcriptome and immune sequencing. TCRdb reprocessed the reads via MiXCR and lists one record per CDR3 protein. The sample lists some 48,000 distinct CDR3 sequences, roughly 19% occurring once. The sequenced material came from a population of CD138-negative cells sorted from bone marrow. These receptors all come from a donor aged 40 or older with multiple myeloma. Each CDR3 is given with its conserved first and last residue. The D gene is left open where the match is weak. Clone size is shown for a subset of rows, as once, few, many or a class of expanded clone.

size,V,J,D,DNA,CDR3
many,TRBV20-1,TRBJ2-7,TRBD1,TGCAGTGCTAGTAAGACAGGGTACGAGCAGTACTTC,CSASKTGYEQYF
few,TRBV7-3,TRBJ2-3,NA,TGTGCCAGCAGCTTATCTGGGGGACCAGATACGCAGTATTTT,CASSLSGGPDTQYF
few,TRBV12-5,TRBJ2-2,TRBD2,TGTGCTAGTGGTTTGGGTCTAGCGGGCTACGGGGAGCTGTTTTTT,CASGLGLAGYGELFF
NA,TRBV18,TRBJ2-1,TRBD2,TGTGCCAGCTCGAGGGGTAGCGGGAGTCTCAATGAGCAGTTCTTC,CASSRGSGSLNEQFF
many,TRBV29-1,TRBJ1-2,NA,TGCAGCGTGGGGTTCGACTATGGCTACACCTTC,CSVGFDYGYTF
many,TRBV20-1,TRBJ2-7,TRBD2,TGCAGTGCTAGAGAAACGGGAGGGGACCTCTACGAGCAGTACTTC,CSARETGGDLYEQYF
many,TRBV30,TRBJ1-4,NA,TGTGCCTGGAGTGTAGCAGGGGTTGGTGAAAAACTGTTTTTT,CAWSVAGVGEKLFF
NA,TRBV12-3/TRBV12-4,TRBJ2-1,NA,TGTGCCAGCGGGCCGGGATCCTACAATGAGCAGTTCTTC,CASGPGSYNEQFF
NA,TRBV7-9,TRBJ1-4,TRBD1,TGTGCCAGCAGCTTAGCTGACAGGGCAACTAATGAAAAACTGTTTTTT,CASSLADRATNEKLFF
many,TRBV29-1,TRBJ1-2,TRBD1,TGCAGCGTGGACGGACAGGGACTCTACACCTTC,CSVDGQGLYTF
many,TRBV20-1,TRBJ1-2,TRBD1,TGCAGTGCTACGTACAGGGGGCTTGGCTACACCTTC,CSATYRGLGYTF
few,TRBV13,TRBJ2-3,NA,TGTGCCAGCAGCTTAAAGACAGGCGGTGCAGATACGCAGTATTTT,CASSLKTGGADTQYF
NA,TRBV7-3,TRBJ1-1,NA,TGTGCCAGCAGCTTATATGAACGCACTGGAGCTTTCTTT,CASSLYERTGAFF
many,TRBV19,TRBJ1-4,NA,TGTGCCAGTAGTATTGGGAGACACCTAAGGGGAAATGAAAAACTGTTTTTT,CASSIGRHLRGNEKLFF
NA,TRBV19,TRBJ2-1,TRBD2,TGTGCCAGTAGTATCGCGAGCGGGAGATACAATGAGCTGTTCTTC,CASSIASGRYNELFF
many,TRBV5-1,TRBJ1-3,NA,TGCGCCAGCAGCATCGGACAGAATGGAAACACCATATATTTT,CASSIGQNGNTIYF